The TCR beta chain described here comes from a study of blood T cell repertoires in COVID-19. Overall study context: Acute-phase and convalescent COVID-19 samples originated in the United States, Italy and Spain.

Methods used by the authors: Amplifying reference gene primers gave estimates of nucleated cell counts. The repertoire was sequenced with immunoSEQ multiplex PCR; TCRdb's copy has only in-frame clones and lacks some. For V, J and clone size, that table is used; D and trimming come from the DNA. This sample carries about 13,000 clones, roughly 90% of them seen once, and the ten largest clones take roughly 20%. CDR1 is SEHNR, CDR2 FQNEAQ, per germline (reference sequence). The V end lost 0 bases, the J end lost 6 bases, and 11 bases lay between the germline ends. The CDR3 loop spans 14 amino acids. The receptor was derived from a human donor with active COVID-19. The donor label of this sample is uncertain. The rearrangement uses TRBV7-9 and TRBJ1-2; D possibly corresponds to TRBD1 (6 bases). Material for sequencing was peripheral blood. The DNA for the CDR3 is TGTGCCAGCAGCTTAGCTTCAGGGGCTGATGGCTACACCTTC. Translating gives CASSLASGADGYTF.